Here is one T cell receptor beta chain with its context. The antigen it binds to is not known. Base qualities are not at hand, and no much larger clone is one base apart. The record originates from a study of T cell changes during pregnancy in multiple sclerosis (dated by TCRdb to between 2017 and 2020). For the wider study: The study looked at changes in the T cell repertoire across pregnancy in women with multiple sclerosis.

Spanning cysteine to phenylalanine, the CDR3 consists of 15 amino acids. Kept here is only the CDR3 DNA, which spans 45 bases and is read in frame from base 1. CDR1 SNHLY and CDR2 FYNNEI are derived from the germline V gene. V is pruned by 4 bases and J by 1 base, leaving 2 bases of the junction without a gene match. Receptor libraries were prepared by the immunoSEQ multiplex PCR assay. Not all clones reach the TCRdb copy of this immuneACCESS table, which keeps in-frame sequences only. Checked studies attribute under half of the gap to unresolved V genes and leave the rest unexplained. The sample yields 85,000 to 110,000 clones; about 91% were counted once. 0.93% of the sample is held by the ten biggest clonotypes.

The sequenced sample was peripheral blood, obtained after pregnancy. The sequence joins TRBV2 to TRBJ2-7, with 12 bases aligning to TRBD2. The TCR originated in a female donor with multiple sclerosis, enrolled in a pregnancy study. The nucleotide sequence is TGTGCCAGCAGTGGGACTAGCGGGAAATCCTACGAGCAGTACTTC. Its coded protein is CASSGTSGKSYEQYF. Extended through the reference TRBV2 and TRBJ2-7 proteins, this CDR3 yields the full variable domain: EPEVTQTPSHQVTQMGQEVILRCVPISNHLYFYWYRQILGQKVEFLVSFYNNEISEKSEIFDDQFSVERPDGSNFTLKIRSTKLEDSAMYFCASSGTSGKSYEQYFGPGTRLTVT.